One and the same sample provided the 19 T cell receptor beta chains below, sequenced in a study of vaccination effects on CD4 cells after COVID-19. No antigen has been assigned to these receptors. Assay used: immunoSEQ multiplex PCR; TCRdb lists only in-frame clones, some missing. Here the sample spans roughly 71,000 clones, 75% to 85% being singletons. Using viral peptide pools, the ViraFEST assay grew out antigen-specific CD4+ T cells prior to sequencing. Isolating CD4+ T cells followed approximately 10 days of culture. All study participants received two doses of BNT162b2 or mRNA-1273 vaccine. Here the sequenced sample was CD4+ T cells from PBMCs cultured with HCoV-229E spike peptides, taken after COVID-19 vaccination. These receptors were taken from a human donor who received a COVID-19 vaccine.

J is TRBJ1-4 and V is TRBV5-4; possibly TRBD1 for D (6 bases). The CDR3 consists of 15 residues. Germline V lookup: CDR1 SGHNT, CDR2 YYREEE (reference sequence). Trimming cost V 3 bases and J 5 bases, with 14 bases left between them. The CDR3 sequence: CASSSLTGQNEKLFF. Here the CDR3 DNA reads TGTGCCAGCAGCTCTTTGACAGGCCAGAATGAAAAACTGTTTTTT.

This rearrangement joins TRBV3-1 (or the pseudogene TRBV3-2) to TRBJ2-3, with 10 bases aligning to TRBD2. Germline V CDR1 and CDR2: LGHDT, YNNKEL (reference sequence). The V and J ends lost 2 bases and 2 bases, in that order; junction bases with no gene match: 16. The CDR3 runs to 20 residues. The CDR3 sequence is CASSQRPSGGALPYTDTQYF. CDR3 bases: TGTGCCAGCAGCCAACGTCCTAGCGGGGGAGCCCTTCCTTACACAGATACGCAGTATTTT.

V usage is TRBV7-8 and J usage is TRBJ2-7, with 11 bases that match TRBD2. Germline CDR1 and CDR2: SGHVS and FQNEAQ. V was clipped by 5 bases and J by 3 bases; unmatched bases: 3. The CDR3 is 14 amino acids. CDR3 in amino acids: CASSSGTSGYEQYV. The CDR3 DNA is TGTGCCAGCAGCAGCGGGACTAGCGGCTACGAGCAGTACGTC.

This clone was detected a few times. The genes are TRBV4-1 and TRBJ2-2; the D is unclear. Germline V gene lookup returns CDR1 MGHRA and CDR2 YSYEKL. The CDR3 runs 13 residues. The V end was cut by 6 bases, the J end by 4 bases, with 9 bases between. CDR3 loop: CASRQTSTGELFF. The CDR3 nucleotides read TGCGCCAGCAGACAGACTTCCACCGGGGAGCTGTTTTTT.

This chain uses TRBV7-9 with TRBJ2-5; maybe TRBD1 (6 bases). CDR1 SEHNR and CDR2 FQNEAQ come from the germline V gene (reference sequence). This CDR3 spans 14 amino acids. The ends were cut back, 4 bases at V and 6 bases at J, with 15 bases in the middle. CDR3 protein: CASSSTTGLQTQYF. The CDR3 DNA reads TGTGCCAGCAGCTCCACAACAGGGCTACAGACCCAGTACTTC.

The chain has TRBV5-6 and TRBJ1-6, with TRBD1 as a possible D gene (6 bases). Germline assignment: CDR1 SGHDT and CDR2 YYEEEE. The CDR3 is 16 residues long. V was trimmed by 2 bases and J by 0 bases, leaving 9 bases between them. CDR3 residues: CASSLGGSSYNSPLHF. In DNA form, the CDR3 reads TGTGCCAGCAGCTTAGGGGGGAGCTCCTATAATTCACCCCTCCACTTT.

The V and J genes are TRBV9 and TRBJ1-3, with a possible D match to TRBD1 (6 bases). V dropped 0 bases and J dropped 0 bases, with 22 bases sitting between them. Germline V CDR1 and CDR2: SGDLS, YYNGEE. The CDR3 is 20 residues long. Written as DNA, the CDR3 is TGTGCCAGCAGCGTAGGGCGGGGGCGATTGGGTTCAGGCTCTGGAAACACCATATATTTT. Protein: CASSVGRGRLGSGSGNTIYF.

The CDR3 here is CASGRWGAVTEAFF. Here the CDR3 DNA reads TGCGCCAGCGGGCGGTGGGGGGCCGTAACTGAAGCTTTCTTT. The chain uses TRBV5-1 and TRBJ1-1; tentatively, D is TRBD1 (6 bases). The CDR3 covers 14 residues. V shed 7 bases and J shed 5 bases, with 18 bases lying between them. Germline V CDR1 and CDR2: SGHRS, YFSETQ.

This rearrangement joins TRBV6-4 to TRBJ2-1, with a tentative D call TRBD1 (5 bases). The germline V and J ends were trimmed by 4 bases and 0 bases, with 10 bases remaining between them. The germline gives CDR1 MRHNA, CDR2 SNTAGT. The CDR3 covers 15 residues. The CDR3 DNA reads as TGTGCCAGCAGTGTGACAGAAAGCTCCTACAATGAGCAGTTCTTC. This sequence encodes CASSVTESSYNEQFF.

The chain carries TRBV5-4 and TRBJ2-7, with 7 bases lining up with TRBD1. V dropped 4 bases and J dropped 9; count of bases not matched to a gene: 13. Germline V gives CDR1 SGHNT, CDR2 YYREEE (reference sequence). The length of the CDR3 is 14 residues. The CDR3 DNA reads as TGTGCCAGCAGCCTAAACCTAGGACAGGTTGGGCAGTACGTC. This encodes CASSLNLGQVGQYV.

This clone appeared a single time. The chain carries TRBV5-1 and TRBJ1-6, with 10 positions matching TRBD1. The CDR3 runs 15 residues. Per germline, CDR1 SGHRS and CDR2 YFSETQ. The V segment lost 4 bases and the J segment 7 bases; nucleotides outside the gene matches: 5. CDR3 nucleotide sequence: TGCGCCAGCAGCCTCGGGACAGGGGTAAATTCACCCCTCCACTTT. Its translation: CASSLGTGVNSPLHF.

The gene calls are TRBV6-2 or TRBV6-3 and TRBJ1-2, with TRBD1 matching over 9 bases. CDR1 is MNHEY and CDR2 is SVGEGT in the germline V gene. The CDR3 totals 15 residues. The V and J ends lost 3 bases and 4 bases, in that order; junction bases with no gene match: 6. DNA of the CDR3: TGTGCCAGCAGTTATCCCGGGACAGGGCGCTATGGCTACACCTTC. Its protein product is CASSYPGTGRYGYTF.

CDR3 bases: TGTGCCAGCAGCCCCGTCGCTCCAACCAACTATGGCTACACCTTC. It translates to CASSPVAPTNYGYTF. V is TRBV5-6 and J is TRBJ1-2; D unclear. V lost 4 bases, J lost 2 bases, and 15 bases lay in between. Germline V gene lookup returns CDR1 SGHDT and CDR2 YYEEEE. This CDR3 contains 15 residues.

The gene calls are TRBV10-3 and TRBJ1-1; 7 nucleotides align to TRBD1. The CDR3 is 14 amino acids. Germline assignment: CDR1 ENHRY and CDR2 SYGVKD. J was trimmed by 3 bases and V by 6 bases; bases with no gene match: 7. This chain's CDR3 is CAISKTGSDTEAFF. The CDR3 DNA reads as TGTGCCATCAGCAAGACAGGGTCGGACACTGAAGCTTTCTTT.

This sequence joins TRBV24-1 and TRBJ2-2; 7 bases map to TRBD2. Losses at the gene ends were 4 bases for V and 0 bases for J; bases not matched to a gene: 10. This CDR3 has 18 residues. Germline V CDR1 and CDR2: KGHDR, SFDVKD. The CDR3: CATSEPRGAGANTGELFF. The CDR3 DNA reads TGTGCCACCAGTGAGCCCCGTGGCGCGGGGGCGAACACCGGGGAGCTGTTTTTT.

V gene TRBV5-1 combines with J gene TRBJ1-1; tentative D call: TRBD1 (5 bases). The CDR3 spans 16 residues. The V end lost 2 bases, the J end lost 0 bases, and 14 bases lay between the germline ends. Germline V gives CDR1 SGHRS, CDR2 YFSETQ. In nucleotides, the CDR3 is TGCGCCAGCAGCTTAGGGGCGCTTTCCATGAACACTGAAGCTTTCTTT. This encodes CASSLGALSMNTEAFF.

This chain uses TRBV19 with TRBJ2-3; D gene unclear. V lost 9 bases and J lost 1, with 5 bases in between. The CDR3 contains 11 residues. Germline assignment: CDR1 LNHDA and CDR2 SQIVND (reference sequence). The CDR3 here is CASRRTDTQYF. CDR3 bases: TGTGCCAGCCGACGCACAGATACGCAGTATTTT.

The genes are TRBV28 and TRBJ2-1, with D perhaps TRBD1 or TRBD2 (5 bases each). Germline CDR1 MDHEN, CDR2 SYDVKM. The CDR3 contains 16 residues. Trimming shortened V by 4 bases and J by 4 bases, and 17 bases separated the two germline ends. CDR3 residues: CASSYPVFGAYNEQFF. As DNA, the CDR3 is TGTGCCAGCAGTTACCCCGTATTCGGGGCTTACAATGAGCAGTTCTTC. Together with reference TRBV28 and TRBJ2-1, the CDR3 gives the full variable domain: DVKVTQSSRYLVKRTGEKVFLECVQDMDHENMFWYRQDPGLGLRLIYFSYDVKMKEKGDIPEGYSVSREKKERFSLILESASTNQTSMYLCASSYPVFGAYNEQFFGPGTRLTVL.

This chain uses TRBV18 with TRBJ1-4; D not resolved. The CDR3 spans 13 residues. Between the trimmed V and J ends, which lost 6 bases and 8 bases, there was a span of 13 bases. Germline assignment: CDR1 KGHSH and CDR2 LQKENI. For the CDR3, the DNA is TGTGCCAGCTCGGGTAGACGACACGAAAAACTGTTTTTT. This gives the protein CASSGRRHEKLFF.